These T cell receptor beta chains were read from a single sample in a study of blood T cells in healthy people across ages. TCRdb itself ran the 5' RACE reads through MiXCR, one entry per CDR3 protein. The data contain 1.2 million to 1.5 million distinct CDR3 sequences, almost 60% of them singletons. Sequencing was done on a sample of blood. These receptors came from a man aged 18 to 30 in good health. CDR3s include the opening cysteine and the closing phenylalanine or tryptophan. A D gene is named only where the DNA matches it firmly. Part of the rows lack a size; the others show once, few, many or a class for expanded clones.

v_gene	abundance	d_gene	j_gene	CDR3nt	CDR3aa
TRBV6-5	few	-	TRBJ2-7	TGTGCCAGCAGTCCGGACACAACCTACGAGCAGTACTTC	CASSPDTTYEQYF
TRBV3-1	-	TRBD2	TRBJ2-1	TGTGCCAGCAGCCAGGCGACTAGCGCCAATGAGCAGTTCTTC	CASSQATSANEQFF
TRBV7-9	-	-	TRBJ1-5	TGTGCCAGCAGCGGGCAGAGTCAGCCCCAGCATTTT	CASSGQSQPQHF
TRBV14	once	TRBD1	TRBJ1-1	TGTGCCAGCAGCCACAGACAATCGGGAGGGGGCTTGAACACTGAAGCTTTCTTT	CASSHRQSGGGLNTEAFF
TRBV3-1	-	-	TRBJ2-3	TGTGCCAGCAGCCAAGATAGGGGGAGGAATACGCAGTATTTT	CASSQDRGRNTQYF
TRBV27	-	-	TRBJ2-3	TGTGCCAGCGGGTCCCTGGGGGTGAGCACAGATACGCAGTATTTT	CASGSLGVSTDTQYF
TRBV28	-	-	TRBJ2-5	TGTGCCAGCAGTTTATCCCCGGCGGCCGGAGAGACCCAGTACTTC	CASSLSPAAGETQYF
TRBV29-1	-	TRBD1	TRBJ1-2	TGCAGCGTTTATGCGACAGGGGCCCGTTATGGCTACACCTTC	CSVYATGARYGYTF
TRBV13	-	TRBD2	TRBJ2-1	TGTGCCAGCAGCTTATGGGCGGGGGGGCCGGATGAGCAGTTCTTC	CASSLWAGGPDEQFF
TRBV7-3	-	TRBD2	TRBJ2-5	TGTGCCAGCAGCTTAACTAGCGGGGGGCCAGAGACCCAGTACTTC	CASSLTSGGPETQYF
TRBV20-1	-	-	TRBJ2-7	TGCAGTGCTAGAGCCCCGAGCTTCTACGAGCAGTACTTC	CSARAPSFYEQYF
TRBV5-1	-	-	TRBJ1-1	TGCGCCAGCAGCCAGGATGTGGGGGGCTTGACTGAAGCTTTCTTT	CASSQDVGGLTEAFF
TRBV12-3/TRBV12-4	once	TRBD1	TRBJ2-2	TGTGCCAGCAGTCCAGGGGGTTCGAACACCGGGGAGCTGTTTTTT	CASSPGGSNTGELFF
TRBV20-1	-	TRBD1	TRBJ2-7	TGCAGTGCCAGGGACAGGTTCTACGAGCAGTACTTC	CSARDRFYEQYF
TRBV5-1	-	-	TRBJ2-5	TGCGCCAGCAGCCCAATATCCCAGGTGACCCAGTACTTC	CASSPISQVTQYF
TRBV3-1	few	-	TRBJ2-5	TGTGCCAGCAGCCAAGCCTCCCTTCAAGAGACCCAGTACTTC	CASSQASLQETQYF
TRBV28	-	TRBD1	TRBJ2-7	TGTGCCAGCAGTCTAGGACAGGGGGCGCGAGATCGCGAGCAGTACTTC	CASSLGQGARDREQYF
TRBV3-1	-	-	TRBJ2-3	TGTGCCAGCAGCCATCGGGGTAAAAGGGATACGCAGTATTTT	CASSHRGKRDTQYF
TRBV7-8	-	-	TRBJ2-5	TGTGCCAGCAGCTTAATCTCCCCGAGGCAGCGGCTAGAGACCCAGTACTTC	CASSLISPRQRLETQYF
TRBV6-2/TRBV6-3	few	-	TRBJ2-7	TGTGCCAGCAGGTCGGATGTTTACGAGCAGTACTTC	CASRSDVYEQYF
TRBV29-1	-	TRBD1	TRBJ2-1	TGCAGCGTCTCGGGACAGGGGGCATTCCATGAGCAGTTCTTC	CSVSGQGAFHEQFF
TRBV6-5	few	-	TRBJ2-1	TGTGCCAGCAGTCAATTCGGAGACCAATACAATGAGCAGTTCTTC	CASSQFGDQYNEQFF
TRBV2	-	-	TRBJ1-2	TGTGCCAGCAGTTGGACAGAGAGTCCTGGCTACACCTTC	CASSWTESPGYTF
TRBV2	-	TRBD2	TRBJ2-7	TGTGCCCAAATACAGCGGTTACTAGCGGGACACGAGCAGTACTTC	CAQIQRLLAGHEQYF
TRBV11-2	-	-	TRBJ2-5	TGTACCAGCAGACGGGTAGGACGGGGCCAAGAGACCCAGTACTTC	CTSRRVGRGQETQYF
TRBV15	-	-	TRBJ1-2	TGTGCCACCAGCAGGGAAAACTTAAATAACTATGGCTACACCTTC	CATSRENLNNYGYTF
TRBV10-3	-	-	TRBJ2-1	TGTGCCATCAGTGAGCCCATGATGACCAATGAGCAGTTCTTC	CAISEPMMTNEQFF
TRBV5-1	-	TRBD2	TRBJ2-4	TGCGCCAGCAGCCCATCAGCGGGAGGGGCCCCCGAAAACATTCAGTACTTC	CASSPSAGGAPENIQYF
TRBV7-9	-	TRBD1	TRBJ2-7	TGTGCCAGCAGCCCCAGGACAGGGGACGAGCAGTACTTC	CASSPRTGDEQYF
TRBV9	-	-	TRBJ2-1	TGTGCCAGCAGCGCCAGCGACTACCCCAATGAGCAGTTCTTC	CASSASDYPNEQFF
TRBV27	once	-	TRBJ2-2	TGTGCCAGCAGTTTACAAGGCCGGGCCGCCGGGGAGCTGTTTTTT	CASSLQGRAAGELFF
TRBV12-3/TRBV12-4	-	-	TRBJ1-2	TGTGCCAGCAGTTTCGAAGACACCCTTAACTATGGCTACACCTTC	CASSFEDTLNYGYTF